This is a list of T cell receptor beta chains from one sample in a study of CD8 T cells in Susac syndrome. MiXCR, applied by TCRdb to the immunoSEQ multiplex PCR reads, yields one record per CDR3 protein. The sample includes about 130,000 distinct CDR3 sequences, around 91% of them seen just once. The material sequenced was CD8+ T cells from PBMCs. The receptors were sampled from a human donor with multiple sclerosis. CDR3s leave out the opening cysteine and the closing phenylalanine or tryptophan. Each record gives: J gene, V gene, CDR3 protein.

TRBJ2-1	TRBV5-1	ASSLLAGSDEQF
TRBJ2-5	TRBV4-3	ASSQDRLAGSRETQY
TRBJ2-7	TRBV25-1	ASKGYEQY
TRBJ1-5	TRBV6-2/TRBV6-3	ASSHQGGPGNQPQH
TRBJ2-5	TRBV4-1	ASSPPSVETQY
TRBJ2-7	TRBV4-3	ASSQDLPKLGEQY
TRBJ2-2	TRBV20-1	SARVGLANFGELF
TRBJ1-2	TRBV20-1	SARDSGALYGYT
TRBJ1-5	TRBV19	ATTDWTGPNQPQH
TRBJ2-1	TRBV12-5	ASGPPGPERGNEQF
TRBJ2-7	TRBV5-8	ASSWASGRAYEQY
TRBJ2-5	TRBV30	AWNGDRDQETQY
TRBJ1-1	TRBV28	ASSLVFDGTEAF
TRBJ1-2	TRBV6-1	AAPRTEAYGYT
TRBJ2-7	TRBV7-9	ASSFGTNEQY
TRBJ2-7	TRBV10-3	AISESIPGLSYEQY
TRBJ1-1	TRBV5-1	ASSLPVRDGNTEAF
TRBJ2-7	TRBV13	ASSAGQGRHEQY
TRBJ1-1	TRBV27	ASSYPGGGTEAF
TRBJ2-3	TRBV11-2	ASTLLGLGTQY
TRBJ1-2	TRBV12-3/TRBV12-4	ASSLELGTEGYT
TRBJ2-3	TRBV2	ASSEQRDQTDTQY
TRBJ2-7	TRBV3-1	ASSQDWDSAYEQY
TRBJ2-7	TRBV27	ASSSTPYEQY
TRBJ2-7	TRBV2	ASSAFGDSEY
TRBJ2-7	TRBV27	ASSSWRLRNEQY
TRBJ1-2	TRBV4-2	ASSQVNVDYGYT
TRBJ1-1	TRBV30	AWSGPREPNTEAF
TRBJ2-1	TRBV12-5	ASGLAPSGAYNEQF
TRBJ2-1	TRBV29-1	SVLYLNNEQF
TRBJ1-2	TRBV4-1	ASSPDRARSGYT
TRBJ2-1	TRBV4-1	ASSQQLAGVQGEQF
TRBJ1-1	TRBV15	ATSDTLNTEAF
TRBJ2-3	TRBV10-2	ASSESELRMGTDTQY
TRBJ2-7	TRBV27	ASTSSGNYEQY
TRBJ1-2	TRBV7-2	ASSLLGGNYGYT
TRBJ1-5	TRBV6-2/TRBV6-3	ASSRRDSRVSNQPQH
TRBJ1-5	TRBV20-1	TAGPPDEYQPQH
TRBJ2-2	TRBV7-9	ASSLPGHKNTGELF
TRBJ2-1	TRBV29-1	SVVAGVDNEQF
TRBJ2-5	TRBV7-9	ASSFRGQETQY
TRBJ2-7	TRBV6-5	ASGPGLAFYEQY
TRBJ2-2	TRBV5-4	ASSGRERENTGELF
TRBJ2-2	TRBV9	ASSVVAAGVNTGELF
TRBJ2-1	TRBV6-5	ASSKDSDTYNEQF
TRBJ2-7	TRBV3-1	ASSQDAGRAGYEQY
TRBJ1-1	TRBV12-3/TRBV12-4	ASSFEVTEAF
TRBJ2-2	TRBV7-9	ASSQRVADTGELF
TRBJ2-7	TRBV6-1	ASSDGIGHEQY
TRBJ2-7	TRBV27	ASSLAGLSYEQY
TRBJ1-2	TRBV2	ASSETPASNYGYT